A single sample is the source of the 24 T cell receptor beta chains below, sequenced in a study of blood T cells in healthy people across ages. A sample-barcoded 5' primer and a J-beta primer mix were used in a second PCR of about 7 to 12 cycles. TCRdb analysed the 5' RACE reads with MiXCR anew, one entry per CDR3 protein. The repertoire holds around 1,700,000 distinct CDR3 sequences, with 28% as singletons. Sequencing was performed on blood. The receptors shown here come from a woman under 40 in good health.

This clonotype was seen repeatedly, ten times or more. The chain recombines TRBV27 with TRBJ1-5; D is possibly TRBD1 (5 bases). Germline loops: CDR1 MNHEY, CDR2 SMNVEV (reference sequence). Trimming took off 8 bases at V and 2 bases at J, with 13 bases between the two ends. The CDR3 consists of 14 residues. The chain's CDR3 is CASSGGIGNQPQHF. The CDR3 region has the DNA TGTGCCAGCTCGGGGGGAATTGGCAATCAGCCCCAGCATTTT.

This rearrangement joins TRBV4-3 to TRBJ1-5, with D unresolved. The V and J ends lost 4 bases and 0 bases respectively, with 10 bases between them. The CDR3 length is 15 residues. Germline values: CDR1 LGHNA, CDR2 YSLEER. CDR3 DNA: TGCGCCAGCAGCCCGACAACGAATAGCAATCAGCCCCAGCATTTT. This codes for CASSPTTNSNQPQHF.

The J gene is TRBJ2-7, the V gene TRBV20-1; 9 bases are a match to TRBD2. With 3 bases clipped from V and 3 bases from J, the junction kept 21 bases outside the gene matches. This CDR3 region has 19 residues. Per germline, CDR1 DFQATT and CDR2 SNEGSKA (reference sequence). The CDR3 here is CSARLAEFSGSFSIYEQYF. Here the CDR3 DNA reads TGCAGTGCTAGGCTCGCAGAGTTTAGCGGGAGTTTTTCCATCTACGAGCAGTACTTC.

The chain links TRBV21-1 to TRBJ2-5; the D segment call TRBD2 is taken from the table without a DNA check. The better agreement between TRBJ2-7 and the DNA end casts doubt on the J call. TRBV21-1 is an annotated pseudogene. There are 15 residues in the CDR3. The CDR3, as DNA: TGTGCCAGCAGCAAAGGAGACGGGAGGTTGTACGAGCAGTACTTC. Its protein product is CASSKGDGRLYEQYF.

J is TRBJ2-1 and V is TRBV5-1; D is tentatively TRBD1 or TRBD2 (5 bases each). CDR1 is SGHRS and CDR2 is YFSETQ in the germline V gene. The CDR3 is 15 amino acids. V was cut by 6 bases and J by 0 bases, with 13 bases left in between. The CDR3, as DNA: TGCGCCAGCAAAATGGGGGTTAGCTCCTACAATGAGCAGTTCTTC. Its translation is CASKMGVSSYNEQFF.

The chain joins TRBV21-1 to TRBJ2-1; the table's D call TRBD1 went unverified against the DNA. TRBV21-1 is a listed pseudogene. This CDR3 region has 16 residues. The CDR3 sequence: CASSKAPGGGDIEQFF. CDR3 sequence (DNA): TGTGCCAGCAGCAAGGCACCCGGAGGCGGGGACATTGAGCAGTTCTTC.

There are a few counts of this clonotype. The CDR3 reads CASPPGPMANTEAFF. The CDR3 DNA follows: TGCGCCAGCCCCCCGGGACCGATGGCGAACACTGAAGCTTTCTTT. This chain joins TRBV5-1 and TRBJ1-1, with D possibly TRBD1 on 5 matching bases. The length of the CDR3 is 15 residues. V lost 7 bases and J 1 base, leaving 17 bases between the germline ends. The germline gives CDR1 SGHRS, CDR2 YFSETQ.

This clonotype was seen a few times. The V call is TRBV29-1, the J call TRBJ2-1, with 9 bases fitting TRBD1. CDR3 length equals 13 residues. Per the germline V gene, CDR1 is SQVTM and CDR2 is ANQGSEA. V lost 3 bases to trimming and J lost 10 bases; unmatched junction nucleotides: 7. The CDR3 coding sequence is TGCAGCGTTGATAAAGACAGGGGGGGGGAGCAGTTCTTC. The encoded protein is CSVDKDRGGEQFF.

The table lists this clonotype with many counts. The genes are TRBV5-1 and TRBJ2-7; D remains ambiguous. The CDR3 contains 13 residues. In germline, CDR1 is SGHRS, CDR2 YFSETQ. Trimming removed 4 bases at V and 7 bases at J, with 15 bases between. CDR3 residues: CASSIEASVEQYF. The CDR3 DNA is TGCGCCAGCAGCATCGAAGCGAGTGTGGAGCAGTACTTC.

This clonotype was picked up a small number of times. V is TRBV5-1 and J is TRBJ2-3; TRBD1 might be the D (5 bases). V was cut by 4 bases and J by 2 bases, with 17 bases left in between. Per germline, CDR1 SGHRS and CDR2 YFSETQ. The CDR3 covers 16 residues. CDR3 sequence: CASSRQTVQNTDTQYF. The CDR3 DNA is TGCGCCAGCAGCCGGCAGACAGTTCAAAACACAGATACGCAGTATTTT.

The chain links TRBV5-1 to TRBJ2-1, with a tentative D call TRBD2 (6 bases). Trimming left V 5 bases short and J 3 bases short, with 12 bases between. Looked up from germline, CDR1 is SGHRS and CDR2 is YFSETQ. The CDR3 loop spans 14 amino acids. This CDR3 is CASRPGGDYNEQFF. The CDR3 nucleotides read TGCGCCAGCAGGCCGGGCGGGGACTACAATGAGCAGTTCTTC.

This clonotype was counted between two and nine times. CDR3 region: CASSWTGTTLYEQYF. CDR3 nucleotide sequence: TGTGCCAGCAGTTGGACCGGGACTACACTCTACGAGCAGTACTTC. The rearrangement uses TRBV5-6 and TRBJ2-7; the match to TRBD2 covers 7 bases. Germline V CDR1 and CDR2: SGHDT, YYEEEE. The CDR3 extends over 15 amino acids. After removal of 5 bases from V and 3 bases from J, the junction contained 11 bases not matched to a gene.

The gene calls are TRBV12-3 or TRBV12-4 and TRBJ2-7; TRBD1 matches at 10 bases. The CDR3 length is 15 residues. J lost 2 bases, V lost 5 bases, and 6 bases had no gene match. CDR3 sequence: CASSGDRGGAYEQYF. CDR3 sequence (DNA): TGTGCCAGCAGTGGGGACAGGGGTGGCGCCTACGAGCAGTACTTC.

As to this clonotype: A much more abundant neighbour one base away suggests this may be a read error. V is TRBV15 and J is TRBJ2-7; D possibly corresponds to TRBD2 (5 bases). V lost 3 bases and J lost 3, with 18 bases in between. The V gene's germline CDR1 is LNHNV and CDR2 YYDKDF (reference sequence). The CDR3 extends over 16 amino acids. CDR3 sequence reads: CATSSAEGGWVYEQYF. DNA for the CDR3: TGTGCCACCAGCAGTGCAGAGGGTGGGTGGGTCTACGAGCAGTACTTC. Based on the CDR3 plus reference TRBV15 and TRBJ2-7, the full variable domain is DAMVIQNPRYQVTQFGKPVTLSCSQTLNHNVMYWYQQKSSQAPKLLFHYYDKDFNNEADTPDNFQSRRPNTSFCFLDIRSPGLGDTAMYLCATSSAEGGWVYEQYFGPGTRLTVT.

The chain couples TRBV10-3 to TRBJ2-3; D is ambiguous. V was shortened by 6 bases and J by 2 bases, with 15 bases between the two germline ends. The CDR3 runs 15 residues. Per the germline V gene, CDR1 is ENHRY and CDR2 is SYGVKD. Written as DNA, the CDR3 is TGTGCCATCAGATTCAGCGATTCCCTCACAGATACGCAGTATTTT. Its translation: CAIRFSDSLTDTQYF.

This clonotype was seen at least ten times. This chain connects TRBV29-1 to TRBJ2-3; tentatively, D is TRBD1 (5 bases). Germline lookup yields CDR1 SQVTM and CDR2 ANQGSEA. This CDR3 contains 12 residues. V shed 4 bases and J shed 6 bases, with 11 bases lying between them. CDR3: CSVGARQDTQYF. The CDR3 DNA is TGCAGCGTTGGCGCAAGACAGGATACGCAGTATTTT.

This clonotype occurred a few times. CDR3 region: CASSDSGTTNTGELFF. CDR3 nucleotide sequence: TGTGCCAGCAGTGATAGCGGTACTACGAACACCGGGGAGCTGTTTTTT. The rearrangement joins TRBV12-3 or TRBV12-4 to TRBJ2-2; TRBD2 is a possible D gene (6 bases). CDR3 length: 16 amino acids. Trimming cost V 5 bases and J 0 bases, with 13 bases left between them.

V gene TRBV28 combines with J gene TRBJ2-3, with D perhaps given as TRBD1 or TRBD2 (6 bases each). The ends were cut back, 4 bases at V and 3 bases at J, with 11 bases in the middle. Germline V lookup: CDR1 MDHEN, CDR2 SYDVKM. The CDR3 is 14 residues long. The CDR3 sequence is CASSYRGQTDTQYF. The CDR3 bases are TGTGCCAGCAGTTATCGGGGGCAGACAGATACGCAGTATTTT.

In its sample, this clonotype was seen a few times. In DNA, the CDR3 is TGTGCCAGCAGTGGAAGCATCGAGACCCAGTACTTC. Residues: CASSGSIETQYF. The genes are TRBV12-3 or TRBV12-4 and TRBJ2-7; D is ambiguous. The J call may be mistaken, given a closer DNA end match to TRBJ2-5. CDR3 length: 12 residues.

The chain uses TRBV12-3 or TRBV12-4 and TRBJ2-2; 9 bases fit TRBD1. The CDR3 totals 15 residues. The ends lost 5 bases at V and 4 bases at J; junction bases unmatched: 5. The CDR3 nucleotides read TGTGCCAGCAGTAATCGACAGGGGGGCACCGGGGAGCTGTTTTTT. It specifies CASSNRQGGTGELFF.

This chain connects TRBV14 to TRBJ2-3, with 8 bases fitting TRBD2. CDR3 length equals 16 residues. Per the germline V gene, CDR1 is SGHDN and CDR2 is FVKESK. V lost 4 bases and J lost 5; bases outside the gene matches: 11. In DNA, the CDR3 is TGTGCCAGCAGCCTGACTCGGGGGGGCCGGAGAGATACGCAGTATTTT. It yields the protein CASSLTRGGRRDTQYF. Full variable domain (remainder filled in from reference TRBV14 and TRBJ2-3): EAGVTQFPSHSVIEKGQTVTLRCDPISGHDNLYWYRRVMGKEIKFLLHFVKESKQDESGMPNNRFLAERTGGTYSTLKVQPAELEDSGVYFCASSLTRGGRRDTQYFGPGTRLTVL.

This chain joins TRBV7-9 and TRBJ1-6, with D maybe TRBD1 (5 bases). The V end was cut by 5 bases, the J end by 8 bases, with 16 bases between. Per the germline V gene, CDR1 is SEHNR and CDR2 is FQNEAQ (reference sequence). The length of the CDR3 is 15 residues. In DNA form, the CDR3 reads TGTGCCAGCAGCGGGAGTGGTCAGGGCCATTCACCCCTCCACTTT. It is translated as CASSGSGQGHSPLHF.

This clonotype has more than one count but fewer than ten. Here the CDR3 reads CASSLGQLRTGELFF. The CDR3 nucleotides are TGCGCCAGCAGCTTGGGACAGTTGAGGACCGGGGAGCTGTTTTTT. This chain uses TRBV5-1 with TRBJ2-2; tentative D call: TRBD1 (5 bases). Germline V lookup: CDR1 SGHRS, CDR2 YFSETQ. The CDR3 loop spans 15 amino acids. V was trimmed by 0 bases and J by 5 bases, leaving 11 bases between them.

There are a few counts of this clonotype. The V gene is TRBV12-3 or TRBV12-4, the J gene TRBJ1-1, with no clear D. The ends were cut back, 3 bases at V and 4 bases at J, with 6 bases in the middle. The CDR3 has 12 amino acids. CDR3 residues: CASSLPGTEAFF. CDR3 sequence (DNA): TGTGCCAGCAGTTTGCCGGGCACTGAAGCTTTCTTT.